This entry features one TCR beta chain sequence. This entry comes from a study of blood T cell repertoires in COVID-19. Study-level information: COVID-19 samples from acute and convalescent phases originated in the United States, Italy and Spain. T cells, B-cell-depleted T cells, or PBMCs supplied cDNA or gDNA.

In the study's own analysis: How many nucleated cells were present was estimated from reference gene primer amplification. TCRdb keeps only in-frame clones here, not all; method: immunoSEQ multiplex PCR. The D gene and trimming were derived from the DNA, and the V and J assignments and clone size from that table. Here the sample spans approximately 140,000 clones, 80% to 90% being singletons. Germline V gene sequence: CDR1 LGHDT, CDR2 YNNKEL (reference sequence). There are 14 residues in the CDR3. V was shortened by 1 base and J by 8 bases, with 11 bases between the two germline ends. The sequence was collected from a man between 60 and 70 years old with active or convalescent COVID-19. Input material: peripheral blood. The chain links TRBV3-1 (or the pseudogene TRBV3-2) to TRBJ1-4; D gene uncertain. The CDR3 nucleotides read TGTGCCAGCAGCCAAGGGGGAGTTTTCGAAAAACTGTTTTTT. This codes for CASSQGGVFEKLFF.